The sequence of this TCR beta chain was determined in a study of T cells after posttransplantation cyclophosphamide. This clone is medium-sized in the sample. Its cognate antigen is unknown. Other DNA sequences in this sample translate to the same CDR3. General study findings and limits: Donor CD8+ memory clones often dominated recipient blood repertoires at later times. After PTCy, TRB diversity resembled that of CNI/methotrexate controls. Skin or GI-infiltrating T cells shared few TRB sequences with blood.

The germline V gene encodes CDR1 LNHDA and CDR2 SQIVND (reference sequence). The CDR3 covers 11 residues. Trimming stripped 6 bases from V and 4 bases from J, with 7 bases between. A marrow graft followed busulfan-fludarabine conditioning, with cyclophosphamide on days +3 and +4. Method: immunoSEQ multiplex PCR; TCRdb's copy keeps in-frame clones and lacks some. This sample yields hundreds of clones, of which around 59% are seen a single time; roughly two thirds belongs to the top ten. The sequence was obtained from a male patient between 50 and 60 years old who received an allogeneic stem cell transplant from an unrelated donor, was CMV-positive, and had acute GVHD only. T cells may partly derive from the graft donor. This specimen was CD8+ T cells sorted from blood, taken after allogeneic stem cell transplant with posttransplant cyclophosphamide. J is TRBJ2-7 and V is TRBV19; D is unclear. As DNA, the CDR3 is TGTGCCAGTAGCCATAGATACGAGCAGTACTTC. Translating it yields CASSHRYEQYF.